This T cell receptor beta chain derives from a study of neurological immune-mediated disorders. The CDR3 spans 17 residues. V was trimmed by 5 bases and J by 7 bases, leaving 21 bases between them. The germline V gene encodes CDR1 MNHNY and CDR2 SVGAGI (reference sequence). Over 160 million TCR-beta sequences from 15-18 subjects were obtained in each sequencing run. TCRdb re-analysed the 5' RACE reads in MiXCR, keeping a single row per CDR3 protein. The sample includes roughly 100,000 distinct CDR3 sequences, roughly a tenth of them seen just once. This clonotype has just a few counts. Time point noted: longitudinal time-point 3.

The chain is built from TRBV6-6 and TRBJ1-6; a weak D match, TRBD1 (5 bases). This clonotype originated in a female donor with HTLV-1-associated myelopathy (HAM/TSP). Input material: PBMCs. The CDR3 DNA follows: TGTGCCAGCAGTCCGGATTTCGTCGGGGACCAGAATTCACCCCTCCACTTT. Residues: CASSPDFVGDQNSPLHF.